This T cell receptor (beta chain) was captured by sequencing in a study of tumor-infiltrating lymphocytes in primary liver carcinoma. Unsorted whole blood served as the source of blood RNA, and germline DNA was extracted as well. Making TCR beta cDNA involved around 510 ng total RNA and a constant-region primer. Slightly modified ARM-PCR, run as three nested multiplex PCR rounds, produced the TCR beta libraries. TCRdb redid the calling of the multiplex PCR reads with MiXCR, one entry per CDR3 protein. The profile shows 330,000 or so distinct CDR3 sequences, 65% of them singletons. Sequencing input: peripheral blood. The sequence was collected from a man in his forties with primary liver carcinoma and hepatitis B virus infection.

Here the CDR3 DNA reads TGCGCCAGCAGCCAAGGGCAAAGCTCCTACAATGAGCAGTTCTTC. Translated, it gives CASSQGQSSYNEQFF. V is TRBV5-1 and J is TRBJ2-1, with unresolved D. The CDR3 runs to 15 residues. The germline CDR1 and CDR2 sequences are SGHRS and YFSETQ. V was cut by 4 bases and J by 0 bases, with 11 bases left in between. Full variable domain (missing parts from reference TRBV5-1 and TRBJ2-1): KAGVTQTPRYLIKTRGQQVTLSCSPISGHRSVSWYQQTPGQGLQFLFEYFSETQRNKGNFPGRFSGRQFSNSRSEMNVSTLELGDSALYLCASSQGQSSYNEQFFGPGTRLTVL.